This T cell receptor beta chain was sequenced during a study of cytomegalovirus exposure and HLA in healthy donors. In the PCR, 60 Vbeta and 13 Jbeta primers were used. Assay used: immunoSEQ multiplex PCR; TCRdb lists only in-frame clones, some missing. The table records roughly 140,000 clones, almost 80% of them present only once. V shed 0 bases and J 7 bases; nucleotides not matched to a gene: 13. The CDR3 consists of 17 residues. Germline loops: CDR1 LGHNA, CDR2 YSLEER. The study, taken as a whole, reports: Relative to the approximately 700-donor mean, N-insertions were reportedly fewer in an Asian-associated ancestry cluster in a later analysis.

Concerning this clone: Its specificity is not known.

The TCR sequence derives from a male donor in good health and CMV-seronegative. The sample taken for sequencing was PBMCs. V usage is TRBV4-3 and J usage is TRBJ2-5, with 8 bases matching TRBD2. The CDR3 region is CASSQEAGGLGGWTQYF. The CDR3 region has the DNA TGCGCCAGCAGCCAAGAGGCGGGGGGCCTGGGCGGGTGGACCCAGTACTTC.